This T cell receptor (beta chain) was documented in a study of blood T cell repertoires in COVID-19 (dated by TCRdb to 2019 to 2021). General notes on the study: Samples from collaborators originated in the United States, Italy and Spain and spanned both the acute and convalescent phases of COVID-19. The prospective study material was composed of cDNA or gDNA derived from T cells, B-cell-depleted T cells, or PBMCs. Subjects who had been exposed to COVID-19, were actively infected with it, or had recovered from it provided the deeply sampled blood TCRbeta repertoires that made up the dataset. The repertoires were released in a freely available public database intended as a resource for research on the immune response to SARS-CoV-2. The samples were drawn from the first 160 participants of the ongoing ImmuneRACE study and from some 1,300 subjects provided by 6 global collaborators. A de-identified subject ID, COVID-19 status, age in years and sex were almost always included in the sample metadata. Where available, HLA class I and class II types were obtained from metadata supplied by the sample provider rather than from assay-based typing. Points the paper makes about the study in general: The quantity of clinical and demographic metadata differed by source and by participant and was supplied without curation.

The germline V gene yields MDHEN for CDR1 and SYDVKM for CDR2. The CDR3 numbers 14 residues from cysteine through phenylalanine. The kept DNA is CDR3 alone, 42 bases in frame from the first base. The V end loses 5 bases and the J end loses 4 bases, and a stretch of 11 bases separates them. The immunoSEQ Assay, a bias-controlled multiplex PCR, was used to amplify TCRbeta CDR3 regions from genomic DNA. The paper's processing steps were these. Within the assay, amplification of reference gene primers was used to estimate how many nucleated cells each sample contained. To quantify the absolute abundance of each unique TCRbeta CDR3 rearrangement, sequence reads were collapsed and filtered. For each sample, productive Simpson clonality was calculated as the square root of Simpson's diversity index over productive rearrangements. TCRdb holds this immuneACCESS table with in-frame rearrangements only. Some clones are missing; in checked studies, unresolved V genes explain under half, and the rest has no known cause. V, J and clone size reflect that table, while D and trimming were determined from the DNA. This sample has about 440,000 clones in its table, and around 90% of those were observed once. The ten top clones hold about 0.6% of the sample.

Enrolling through a virtual design, the prospective study's participants ranged in age from roughly 18 to 100 years and lived across 20 to 30 United States geographic areas. In the prospective study, cohorts were assigned on the basis of participant-reported clinical history obtained from a screening survey and a study questionnaire. Recovered participants in ImmuneRACE Cohort 3 were defined by two consecutive negative NP/OP PCR tests, clearance by a healthcare professional, or resolution of symptoms. In the prospective study, whole blood, serum and a nasopharyngeal or oropharyngeal swab were collected from each participant by mobile phlebotomists. Prospective study participants could optionally give additional blood draws and questionnaires over a 2-month period. Blood samples from the prospective study were shipped frozen or at room temperature prior to DNA extraction. Concerning this clone itself: Its target antigen remains unknown. Per-base quality was not reported, and no clone a single base away is much larger than it.

Sequencing was done on a sample of PBMCs or T cells enriched from blood (not recorded which). This chain joins TRBV28 to TRBJ2-2; a tentative D call is TRBD1 (6 bases match). The TCR was taken from a man in his late teens or twenties who had recovered from COVID-19. In nucleotides, the sequence is TGTGCCAGCAGTGCATACAGGGCCACCGGGGAGCTGTTTTTT. It is translated as CASSAYRATGELFF.